A single sample is the source of the 8 T cell receptor beta chains below, sequenced in a study of blood T cell repertoires in COVID-19. The repertoire was sequenced with immunoSEQ multiplex PCR; TCRdb's copy has only in-frame clones and lacks some. The data hold 150,000 to 200,000 clones, with almost 80% observed a single time. Sequencing was carried out using PBMCs or T cells enriched from blood (not recorded which). The receptors derive from a woman in her forties or fifties who had recovered from COVID-19.

The chain recombines TRBV7-9 with TRBJ1-1; TRBD1 matches at 9 bases. V lost 4 bases, J lost 5 bases, and 8 bases stayed unmatched. The CDR3 covers 15 residues. Germline CDR1 is SEHNR and CDR2 is FQNEAQ (reference sequence). CDR3 sequence reads: CASSSRQGGQTEAFF. The DNA of the CDR3 is TGTGCCAGCAGCTCAAGACAGGGGGGACAGACTGAAGCTTTCTTT.

The J gene is TRBJ2-7, the V gene TRBV12-3 or TRBV12-4; tentative D call: TRBD2 (5 bases). V gave up 7 bases and J gave up 5 bases, with 12 bases separating them. There are 12 residues in the CDR3. The DNA for the CDR3 is TGTGCCAGCACCCCCGGCGGGCACGAGCAGTACTTC. This translates into CASTPGGHEQYF.

V and J are TRBV7-9 and TRBJ1-2; 7 bases are a match to TRBD1. Trimming took 5 bases from V and 8 from J; bases not matched to a gene: 8. The germline CDR1 and CDR2 sequences are SEHNR and FQNEAQ (reference sequence). The CDR3 is 13 residues long. Written as DNA, the CDR3 is TGTGCCAGCAGCACCCCGACAGGGAGAGGCTACACCTTC. Translating it yields CASSTPTGRGYTF.

J is TRBJ1-1 and V is TRBV7-8; D possibly corresponds to TRBD1 (5 bases). V was pared by 1 base and J by 0 bases, with 9 bases between. In germline, CDR1 is SGHVS, CDR2 FQNEAQ. The CDR3 totals 15 residues. The CDR3 spells CASSLVRAMNTEAFF. For the CDR3, the DNA is TGTGCCAGCAGCTTAGTCAGGGCCATGAACACTGAAGCTTTCTTT.

The rearrangement joins TRBV6-5 to TRBJ2-3; TRBD1 is a possible D gene (6 bases). Germline V gene data show CDR1 as MNHEY and CDR2 as SVGAGI. Trimming stripped 7 bases from V and 0 bases from J, with 14 bases between. CDR3 length: 15 amino acids. Here the CDR3 reads CASKPQGWSTDTQYF. Here the CDR3 DNA reads TGTGCCAGCAAACCACAGGGCTGGAGCACAGATACGCAGTATTTT.

The genes are TRBV10-1 and TRBJ2-3; a weak D match, TRBD2 (6 bases). V lost 0 bases, J lost 11 bases, and 12 bases lay in between. This CDR3 spans 13 amino acids. Germline assignment: CDR1 WNHNN and CDR2 SYGVQD (reference sequence). The CDR3: CASSESWQGGQYF. DNA of the CDR3: TGCGCCAGCAGTGAGTCGTGGCAGGGAGGGCAGTATTTT.

The chain carries TRBV7-2 and TRBJ2-3, with TRBD1 as a possible D gene (5 bases). The V end lost 4 bases, the J end lost 14 bases, and 19 bases lay between the germline ends. CDR3 length: 13 residues. Germline CDR1 is SGHTA and CDR2 is FQGNSA. Written as DNA, the CDR3 is TGTGCCAGCAGCTCTACCGGTGACTTGGGGCCGTATTTT. The encoded protein is CASSSTGDLGPYF.

Only a few counts were recorded for this clone. V and J are TRBV7-9 and TRBJ2-4; 10 positions agree with TRBD2. The CDR3 length is 15 residues. Germline-derived CDR1 and CDR2 are SEHNR and FQNEAQ (reference sequence). V was clipped by 5 bases and J by 4 bases; unmatched bases: 5. CDR3 sequence (DNA): TGTGCCAGCAGCGGAGCGGGAGGGGCTAAAAACATTCAGTACTTC. It codes for CASSGAGGAKNIQYF.